One sample yielded the 20 T cell receptor beta chains listed below, sequenced in a study of CD8 T cells in Susac syndrome. RNA, at about 0.5 to 1 ug, was reverse transcribed with random hexamers. MiXCR, run by TCRdb on the immunoSEQ multiplex PCR reads, gives a single entry per CDR3 protein. The repertoire consists of about 150,000 distinct CDR3 sequences, with 90% to 95% occurring once and the leading ten covering roughly 0.19%. The sequencing sample was made of CD8+ T cells from PBMCs. The origin of the receptors is a human donor with multiple sclerosis.

This clonotype showed up just once. J is TRBJ2-5 and V is TRBV2; 8 bases line up with TRBD1. The ends lost 5 bases at V and 4 bases at J; junction bases unmatched: 9. Germline CDR1 and CDR2: SNHLY and FYNNEI. The CDR3 is made up of 15 amino acids. The CDR3 is CASSSGQGEGETQYF. In DNA, the CDR3 is TGTGCCAGCAGTTCTGGACAGGGAGAAGGAGAGACCCAGTACTTC.

The chain couples TRBV3-1 to TRBJ2-5; unclear D gene. CDR3 length: 14 amino acids. Deletions cut 1 base from V and 0 bases from J, with 6 bases between. The germline CDR1 and CDR2 sequences are LGHDT and YNNKEL (reference sequence). The CDR3 sequence: CASSQVPYQETQYF. The DNA of the CDR3 is TGTGCCAGCAGCCAAGTCCCGTACCAAGAGACCCAGTACTTC.

This clonotype appeared once. This rearrangement joins TRBV14 to TRBJ2-4, with a possible D match to TRBD1 (6 bases). Trimming took off 2 bases at V and 1 base at J, with 12 bases between the two ends. CDR1 is SGHDN and CDR2 is FVKESK in the germline V gene. The CDR3 sequence is 16 residues long. Here the CDR3 reads CASSQTGQLAKNIQYF. CDR3 nucleotide sequence: TGTGCCAGCAGCCAAACCGGACAGTTGGCCAAAAACATTCAGTACTTC.

This clonotype was detected only once. The chain carries TRBV30 and TRBJ1-1; D ambiguous. The length of the CDR3 is 13 residues. V was trimmed by 3 bases and J by 1 base, leaving 9 bases between them. CDR1 and CDR2 (germline): GTSNPN, SVGIG (reference sequence). Here the CDR3 reads CAWRVSQNTEAFF. The CDR3 DNA reads TGTGCCTGGAGGGTGTCACAGAACACTGAAGCTTTCTTT.

This chain joins TRBV20-1 and TRBJ1-1, with a possible D match to TRBD1 (5 bases). CDR3 length equals 17 residues. Germline lookup yields CDR1 DFQATT and CDR2 SNEGSKA (reference sequence). Between the trimmed V and J ends, which lost 0 bases and 5 bases, there was a span of 22 bases. The CDR3 sequence: CSARDTEPRGSETEAFF. DNA of the CDR3: TGCAGTGCTAGAGATACCGAACCGCGGGGCAGTGAAACTGAAGCTTTCTTT.

This sequence joins TRBV20-1 and TRBJ2-7; D may match TRBD1 or TRBD2 (5 bases each). Trimming took 0 bases from V and 0 from J, leaving 15 bases between them. In germline, CDR1 is DFQATT, CDR2 SNEGSKA (reference sequence). CDR3 length: 16 amino acids. CDR3 amino acids: CSARDRSGTHSYEQYF. In DNA form, the CDR3 reads TGCAGTGCTAGAGATCGGTCCGGGACCCACTCCTACGAGCAGTACTTC.

The genes are TRBV5-1 and TRBJ2-1; tentatively, D is TRBD1 (6 bases). V lost 7 bases, J lost 6 bases, and 17 bases lay in between. This CDR3 region has 14 residues. The germline V gene has CDR1 SGHRS and CDR2 YFSETQ. The CDR3: CASLARRGSNEQFF. The CDR3 DNA reads as TGCGCCAGCCTAGCCCGCAGGGGAAGCAATGAGCAGTTCTTC. The whole variable domain, filled in from reference TRBV5-1 and TRBJ2-1, reads KAGVTQTPRYLIKTRGQQVTLSCSPISGHRSVSWYQQTPGQGLQFLFEYFSETQRNKGNFPGRFSGRQFSNSRSEMNVSTLELGDSALYLCASLARRGSNEQFFGPGTRLTVL.

The chain is built from TRBV7-8 and TRBJ2-2; D gene uncertain. The CDR3 has 15 amino acids. From germline, CDR1 is SGHVS and CDR2 FQNEAQ. The V end lost 6 bases, the J end lost 0 bases, and 11 bases lay between the germline ends. CDR3 nucleotides: TGTGCCAGCAGACCTGGACCTTCGAACACCGGGGAGCTGTTTTTT. Translated: CASRPGPSNTGELFF.

The rearrangement joins TRBV27 to TRBJ1-1; 9 bases map to TRBD1. Losses at the gene ends were 4 bases for V and 4 bases for J; bases not matched to a gene: 4. The germline CDR1 and CDR2 sequences are MNHEY and SMNVEV (reference sequence). The CDR3 consists of 14 residues. The DNA for the CDR3 is TGTGCCAGCAGTTCTACGACAGGGGGCACTGAAGCTTTCTTT. Its translation: CASSSTTGGTEAFF.

The genes are TRBV2 and TRBJ2-1; D unclear. The CDR3 runs to 12 residues. Trimming took 3 bases from V and 9 from J, leaving 9 bases between them. Germline V gene data show CDR1 as SNHLY and CDR2 as FYNNEI. DNA for the CDR3: TGTGCCAGCAGTGATCCGACGTCTGAGCAGTTCTTC. Its protein is CASSDPTSEQFF.

This sequence joins TRBV20-1 and TRBJ2-5, with 11 bases aligning to TRBD2. V trimming: 6 bases; J trimming: 4 bases; junction bases outside the gene matches: 7. CDR1 and CDR2 from the germline V gene are DFQATT and SNEGSKA (reference sequence). The CDR3 contains 14 residues. In DNA, the CDR3 is TGCAGTGCAGTTAGCGGGGGGGCCGGAGAGACCCAGTACTTC. This codes for CSAVSGGAGETQYF.

CDR3 sequence: CASSPSYGAEGYTF. The CDR3 bases are TGCGCCAGCAGCCCCTCTTACGGAGCGGAAGGCTACACCTTC. The chain joins TRBV5-1 to TRBJ1-2; D unresolved. The length of the CDR3 is 14 residues. The ends were cut back, 4 bases at V and 8 bases at J, with 18 bases in the middle. In germline, CDR1 is SGHRS, CDR2 YFSETQ.

V usage is TRBV12-3 or TRBV12-4 and J usage is TRBJ2-2, with 9 positions matching TRBD1. V lost 6 bases, J lost 6 bases, and 11 bases stayed unmatched. The CDR3 sequence is 16 residues long. The chain's CDR3 is CASREPGQGRPGELFF. The CDR3 DNA follows: TGTGCCAGCAGGGAACCGGGACAGGGTCGCCCCGGGGAGCTGTTTTTT.

V usage is TRBV18 and J usage is TRBJ2-1; D perhaps matches TRBD2 (7 bases). Germline V lookup: CDR1 KGHSH, CDR2 LQKENI. Trimming shortened V by 3 bases and J by 3 bases, and 15 bases separated the two germline ends. The CDR3 has 16 residues. The CDR3 loop reads CASSPRTGRDYNEQFF. Written as DNA, the CDR3 is TGTGCCAGCTCACCGCGAACAGGGAGGGACTACAATGAGCAGTTCTTC.

This clonotype was observed once. The genes are TRBV6-5 and TRBJ2-5, with 8 bases lining up with TRBD1. Germline loops: CDR1 MNHEY, CDR2 SVGAGI. This CDR3 has 15 amino acids. Losses at the gene ends were 6 bases for V and 4 bases for J; bases not matched to a gene: 10. CDR3 DNA sequence: TGTGCCAGCAGACCCGGACAGGGAAGTACAGAGACCCAGTACTTC. Translation gives CASRPGQGSTETQYF.

This clonotype was counted a single time. The chain carries TRBV9 and TRBJ1-2; D is unresolved. Germline loops: CDR1 SGDLS, CDR2 YYNGEE. Deletions cut 3 bases from V and 5 bases from J, with 14 bases between. The CDR3 is 14 residues long. DNA for the CDR3: TGTGCCAGCAGCGGCCCCGGGGTGGGGTATGGCTACACCTTC. It codes for CASSGPGVGYGYTF.

The chain combines TRBV29-1 with TRBJ1-1, with 7 bases lining up with TRBD1. CDR1 is SQVTM, CDR2 ANQGSEA, per germline. The CDR3 consists of 14 residues. V trimming: 3 bases; J trimming: 7 bases; junction bases outside the gene matches: 11. CDR3 bases: TGCAGCGTTGAGGGGGGAGGGGGCGAACTTGAAGCTTTCTTT. As protein: CSVEGGGGELEAFF. Combining the CDR3 with reference TRBV29-1 and TRBJ1-1 gives the whole variable domain SAVISQKPSRDICQRGTSLTIQCQVDSQVTMMFWYRQQPGQSLTLIATANQGSEATYESGFVIDKFPISRPNLTFSTLTVSNMSPEDSSIYLCSVEGGGGELEAFFGQGTRLTVV.

The chain employs TRBV30 and TRBJ2-2; maybe TRBD2 (5 bases). Trimming stripped 1 base from V and 5 bases from J, with 11 bases between. The CDR3 sequence is 14 residues long. Germline V lookup: CDR1 GTSNPN, CDR2 SVGIG (reference sequence). In DNA, the CDR3 is TGTGCCTGGAGTGCTCGAGGGTATACCGGGGAGCTGTTTTTT. It is translated as CAWSARGYTGELFF.

The chain links TRBV9 to TRBJ1-2; 10 nucleotides agree with TRBD1. This CDR3 has 15 amino acids. The V segment lost 5 bases and the J segment 4 bases; nucleotides outside the gene matches: 8. Germline V gene lookup returns CDR1 SGDLS and CDR2 YYNGEE. In nucleotides, the CDR3 is TGTGCCAGCAGTGAGACAGGGGGCGCCCGCTATGGCTACACCTTC. Protein product: CASSETGGARYGYTF.

This chain connects TRBV12-3 or TRBV12-4 to TRBJ2-1; D is ambiguous. The CDR3 totals 13 residues. Trimming shortened V by 3 bases and J by 5 bases, and 8 bases separated the two germline ends. As DNA, the CDR3 is TGTGCCAGCAGTTTGAATGGCCACAATGAGCAGTTCTTC. This translates into CASSLNGHNEQFF.